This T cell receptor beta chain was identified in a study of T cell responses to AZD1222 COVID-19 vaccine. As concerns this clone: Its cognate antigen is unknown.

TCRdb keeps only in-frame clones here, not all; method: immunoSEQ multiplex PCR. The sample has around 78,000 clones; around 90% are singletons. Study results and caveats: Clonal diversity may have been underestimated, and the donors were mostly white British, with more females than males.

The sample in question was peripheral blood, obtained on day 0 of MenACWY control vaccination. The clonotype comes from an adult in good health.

In nucleotides, the CDR3 is TGTGCCAGCGCCTCGGGGGGAGGCTACACCTTC. Its translation: CASASGGGYTF. V usage is TRBV2 and J usage is TRBJ1-2; tentatively, D is TRBD1 (5 bases). The germline gives CDR1 SNHLY, CDR2 FYNNEI. The CDR3 has 11 residues. V dropped 8 bases and J dropped 8 bases, with 12 bases sitting between them.